Following are 15 T cell receptor beta chains from one sample sequenced in a study of PD-1 blockade in classical Hodgkin lymphoma. Every patient had relapsed following autologous stem cell transplantation, and cohorts differed in brentuximab vedotin exposure. Only in-frame clones appear in the TCRdb table, and some are missing; sequencing was by immunoSEQ multiplex PCR. The sample lists 25,000 to 35,000 clones, approximately 70% occurring once. Sequencing used peripheral blood mononuclear cells (PBMCs), obtained before the second cycle of nivolumab. These receptors were collected from a human donor with classical Hodgkin lymphoma.

This clone was seen only a few times. The chain joins TRBV2 to TRBJ1-6; 8 bases agree with TRBD1. The V and J ends lost 7 bases and 9 bases, in that order; junction bases with no gene match: 14. Germline CDR1 reads SNHLY; CDR2 reads FYNNEI. The CDR3 is 16 amino acids. The CDR3 DNA sequence: TGTGCCAGCAAATACGACAGGGGAGGGTCGTCTTCACCCCTCCACTTT. Encoded protein: CASKYDRGGSSSPLHF.

The genes are TRBV6-1 and TRBJ1-2; D gene ambiguous. The length of the CDR3 is 11 residues. Trimming stripped 5 bases from V and 14 bases from J, with 15 bases between. In germline, CDR1 is MNHNS, CDR2 SASEGT. The CDR3 loop reads CASSYPTPWTF. The CDR3 bases are TGTGCCAGCAGTTACCCAACCCCCTGGACCTTC.

This clone has only a few counts. The gene calls are TRBV7-2 and TRBJ2-7; no definite D call. The germline CDR1 and CDR2 sequences are SGHTA and FQGNSA. This CDR3 is built from 15 residues. V lost 4 bases to trimming and J lost 0 bases, with 13 bases between them. This CDR3 reads CASSSGKDLSYEQYF. CDR3 DNA sequence: TGTGCCAGCAGCTCCGGAAAGGACCTCTCCTACGAGCAGTACTTC. Drawing the rest from reference TRBV7-2 and TRBJ2-7, the complete variable domain is GAGVSQSPSNKVTEKGKDVELRCDPISGHTALYWYRQSLGQGLEFLIYFQGNSAPDKSGLPSDRFSAERTGGSVSTLTIQRTQQEDSAVYLCASSSGKDLSYEQYFGPGTRLTVT.

The rearrangement uses TRBV5-4 and TRBJ2-1; possible D gene TRBD2, 6 bases. The V end lost 1 base, the J end lost 2 bases, and 10 bases lay between the germline ends. CDR1 SGHNT and CDR2 YYREEE come from the germline V gene (reference sequence). CDR3 size: 15 residues. CDR3: CASSLSGVPYNEQFF. CDR3 nucleotide sequence: TGTGCCAGCAGCTTGTCGGGGGTCCCCTACAATGAGCAGTTCTTC.

J is TRBJ1-1 and V is TRBV20-1; the D gene is possibly TRBD1 (6 bases). Looked up from germline, CDR1 is DFQATT and CDR2 is SNEGSKA (reference sequence). CDR3 length: 11 amino acids. The CDR3 is CRGGAGTEAFF. The CDR3 DNA reads as TGCAGGGGGGGCGCGGGGACTGAAGCTTTCTTT.

This clone was seen only a few times. The DNA of the CDR3 is TGTGCCAGTAGCCCGACTAGCGGGGGTAACAATGAGCAGTTCTTC. This translates into CASSPTSGGNNEQFF. The rearrangement uses TRBV19 and TRBJ2-1; 12 bases are a match to TRBD2. V shed 6 bases and J 5 bases; nucleotides not matched to a gene: 5. Germline V gene sequence: CDR1 LNHDA, CDR2 SQIVND (reference sequence). The CDR3 is 15 residues long.

The rearrangement joins TRBV19 to TRBJ2-5, with D uncertain. Germline assignment: CDR1 LNHDA and CDR2 SQIVND (reference sequence). V was pared by 8 bases and J by 4 bases, with 20 bases between. The CDR3 has 15 amino acids. The chain's CDR3 is CASARTAALGETQYF. The CDR3 nucleotides read TGTGCCAGTGCGCGGACCGCTGCCCTCGGAGAGACCCAGTACTTC.

This clone qualifies as medium-sized. The same CDR3 can be traced to other DNA sequences in this sample. The rearrangement uses TRBV19 and TRBJ1-1; D is perhaps TRBD1 (5 bases). This CDR3 region has 14 residues. CDR1 LNHDA and CDR2 SQIVND come from the germline V gene (reference sequence). V was shortened by 2 bases and J by 5 bases, with 12 bases between the two germline ends. CDR3 DNA sequence: TGTGCCAGTAGTATATTGGGGCTCGGAACTGAAGCTTTCTTT. This sequence encodes CASSILGLGTEAFF.

The V gene is TRBV25-1, the J gene TRBJ2-2; no clear D. Germline CDR1 reads MGHDK; CDR2 reads SYGVNS. V gave up 3 bases and J gave up 6 bases, with 14 bases separating them. CDR3 length equals 15 residues. The CDR3, as DNA: TGTGCCAGCAGTGATAGGTCCCACTTTTCCGGGGAGCTGTTTTTT. It is translated as CASSDRSHFSGELFF.

CDR3 sequence: CASSLDPQGGEVYGYTF. In nucleotides, the CDR3 is TGTGCCAGCAGCTTAGACCCCCAGGGGGGCGAGGTCTATGGCTACACCTTC. The gene calls are TRBV7-8 and TRBJ1-2; TRBD1 aligns across 7 bases. This CDR3 region has 17 residues. The V segment lost 1 base and the J segment 4 bases; nucleotides outside the gene matches: 12. CDR1 is SGHVS, CDR2 FQNEAQ, per germline.

This rearrangement joins TRBV28 to TRBJ1-2; D is unclear. CDR1 is MDHEN, CDR2 SYDVKM, per germline. The V end was cut by 4 bases, the J end by 4 bases, with 19 bases between. The CDR3 length is 16 residues. The DNA for the CDR3 is TGTGCCAGCAGTTCAGCAACCCTTAGGCCCCTCTATGGCTACACCTTC. Translation: CASSSATLRPLYGYTF.

V usage is TRBV19 and J usage is TRBJ2-2; the D call may be TRBD1 or TRBD2 (7 bases each). Germline values: CDR1 LNHDA, CDR2 SQIVND (reference sequence). CDR3 length equals 15 residues. The V and J ends lost 11 bases and 6 bases respectively, with 22 bases between them. For the CDR3, the DNA is TGTGCCGCTGGGCGGGGGACAGTTTTGTCCGGGGAGCTGTTTTTT. As protein: CAAGRGTVLSGELFF. Variable domain in full (rest from reference TRBV19 and TRBJ2-2): DGGITQSPKYLFRKEGQNVTLSCEQNLNHDAMYWYRQDPGQGLRLIYYSQIVNDFQKGDIAEGYSVSREKKESFPLTVTSAQKNPTAFYLCAAGRGTVLSGELFFGEGSRLTVL.

A few counts support this clone. The chain recombines TRBV7-2 with TRBJ2-1; TRBD1 matches at 7 bases. CDR1 is SGHTA, CDR2 FQGNSA, per germline. This CDR3 region has 13 residues. The J segment lost 5 bases and the V segment lost 4 bases, leaving 2 bases of the junction unmatched. CDR3 amino acids: CASSSGQNNEQFF. The DNA for the CDR3 is TGTGCCAGCAGCTCGGGACAGAACAATGAGCAGTTCTTC.

The V and J genes are TRBV7-6 and TRBJ2-1; tentative D call: TRBD2 (7 bases). Germline loops: CDR1 SGHVS, CDR2 FNYEAQ. CDR3 length: 15 amino acids. Trimming removed 5 bases from V and 4 bases from J, with 15 bases in between. The CDR3 sequence is CASSGTGGRYNEQFF. CDR3 DNA sequence: TGTGCCAGCAGCGGGACGGGGGGCCGATACAATGAGCAGTTCTTC.

In its sample, this clone was seen a few times. V gene TRBV28 combines with J gene TRBJ1-2; 8 bases agree with TRBD1. V lost 6 bases and J lost 2; bases outside the gene matches: 14. The V gene's germline CDR1 is MDHEN and CDR2 SYDVKM. The CDR3 loop spans 17 amino acids. The CDR3 protein is CASSHRWGRGRNYGYTF. The CDR3 coding sequence is TGTGCCAGCAGCCACAGGTGGGGCAGGGGGCGAAACTATGGCTACACCTTC.